The clone carrying this T cell receptor (beta chain) has just a few counts. The antigen is unknown. In TCRdb, the PCR reads were re-called with MiXCR into one record per CDR3 protein. The sample lists more than 450,000 distinct CDR3 sequences, about 21% occurring once. The data were obtained in a study of molecular identifiers for immune sequencing clone quantification. Background on the study: Four of five splits of RNA from approximately 20,000 or 98,000 naive CD8 cells were sequenced in replicates. The study, taken as a whole, reports: Reportedly, one cell's Jurkat TCR RNA was detected within one million naive CD8 cells.

Trimming removed 3 bases from V and 0 bases from J, with 5 bases in between. Germline CDR1 MDHEN, CDR2 SYDVKM. This CDR3 has 13 residues. Sample: naive CD8+ T cells from blood, with Jurkat cell RNA spiked in. Subset in this sample: FACS-sorted CD8+CD4-CCR7+CD45RA+ naive T cells. This chain joins TRBV28 and TRBJ1-2, with D hard to call. This TCR was sampled from a human donor in good health. Some libraries in this study had Jurkat cell RNA spiked in. The CDR3 sequence: CASSFQTNYGYTF. DNA of the CDR3: TGTGCCAGCAGTTTTCAGACTAACTATGGCTACACCTTC.